The 32 T cell receptor beta chains below were found in one sample sequenced in a study of post-analysis software for immune sequencing data. Study findings and constraints: A few TRBV segments occurring more often in patients than controls included TRBV5-6, TRBV5-1 and TRBV20-1.

What these receptors recognize is not known. cDNA libraries for TCR beta contained unique molecular identifiers. One entry per CDR3 protein, called by TCRdb with MiXCR from the PCR reads. Of 450,000 to 700,000 distinct CDR3 sequences in the sample, 40% to 50% are singletons; the top ten hold around 1.7%. The sample taken for sequencing was blood. Receptors were obtained from a girl aged 5-17 years with multiple sclerosis.

This clonotype was seen a single time. This chain connects TRBV10-3 to TRBJ1-2; D unresolved. This CDR3 contains 12 residues. Per germline, CDR1 ENHRY and CDR2 SYGVKD. V lost 10 bases, J lost 5 bases, and 14 bases lay in between. Here the CDR3 reads CATQTWAYGYTF. CDR3 sequence (DNA): TGTGCCACTCAGACTTGGGCGTATGGCTACACCTTC.

In regard to this clonotype: Since the CDR3 does not end with the conserved phenylalanine or tryptophan, this likely comes from a read error. V usage is TRBV5-1 and J usage is TRBJ2-5; 13 bases are shared with TRBD2. The J call may be wrong; the DNA end is better matched by TRBJ2-7. Germline V gene data show CDR1 as SGHRS and CDR2 as YFSETQ. The CDR3 has 17 residues. The CDR3 DNA follows: TGCGCCAGCAGCCCGACTGTTGGACTAGCGGGAGTTTACGAGCAGTACTTA. It specifies CASSPTVGLAGVYEQYL.

This clonotype was seen a handful of times. The chain couples TRBV4-1 to TRBJ2-1; D gene ambiguous. V shed 0 bases and J shed 4 bases, with 10 bases lying between them. CDR3 length: 15 amino acids. The V gene's germline CDR1 is MGHRA and CDR2 YSYEKL. The CDR3 is CASSQDLTPYNEQFF. The CDR3, as DNA: TGCGCCAGCAGCCAAGATCTGACACCGTACAATGAGCAGTTCTTC.

This clonotype was counted between two and nine times. V and J are TRBV6-6 and TRBJ2-7, with 10 bases that match TRBD2. The CDR3 has 16 residues. The germline V gene encodes CDR1 MNHNY and CDR2 SVGAGI (reference sequence). V shed 6 bases, J shed 6 bases, and the junction held 14 bases outside the gene matches. The DNA of the CDR3 is TGTGCCAGCAGCTACATTACCACTAGCGGGACCGGCGAGCAGTACTTC. Translating gives CASSYITTSGTGEQYF.

The CDR3 region has the DNA TGTGCCAGCAGCGTTCGTCCCGACCGGGACAGGGAGACAGATACGCAGTATTTT. As protein: CASSVRPDRDRETDTQYF. The chain links TRBV9 to TRBJ2-3, with TRBD1 matching 9 bases. Germline CDR1 reads SGDLS; CDR2 reads YYNGEE. This CDR3 is built from 18 residues. Germline trimming cut 2 bases from V and 3 bases from J; bases unmatched to any gene: 13.

The chain joins TRBV12-3 or TRBV12-4 to TRBJ1-2; TRBD1 matches 8 bases. This CDR3 spans 18 amino acids. V dropped 2 bases and J dropped 0; count of bases not matched to a gene: 11. The chain's CDR3 is CASSLRSSGGKANYGYTF. The CDR3, as DNA: TGTGCCAGCAGTTTAAGGTCGTCAGGGGGCAAGGCTAACTATGGCTACACCTTC.

V and J are TRBV28 and TRBJ1-2; D remains unclear. Germline assignment: CDR1 MDHEN and CDR2 SYDVKM. V was pared by 6 bases and J by 4 bases, with 9 bases between. The CDR3 extends over 12 amino acids. The CDR3 spells CASSQQTYGYTF. CDR3 nucleotides: TGTGCCAGCAGCCAACAGACCTATGGCTACACCTTC.

This clonotype was seen a handful of times. Here the CDR3 reads CASREAGGDTDTQYF. The CDR3 DNA sequence: TGCGCCAGCAGGGAAGCGGGAGGGGACACAGATACGCAGTATTTT. The V and J genes are TRBV5-1 and TRBJ2-3; 10 bases match TRBD2. The CDR3 is 15 amino acids. Per the germline V gene, CDR1 is SGHRS and CDR2 is YFSETQ. Trimming cost V 5 bases and J 2 bases; bases outside gene matches: 5.

The V gene is TRBV20-1, the J gene TRBJ2-1; 8 bases map to TRBD2. The CDR3 is 16 residues long. CDR1 is DFQATT and CDR2 is SNEGSKA in the germline V gene (reference sequence). The V and J ends lost 3 bases and 2 bases, in that order; junction bases with no gene match: 9. CDR3 DNA sequence: TGCAGTGCTAGGCCGGCACTAGCGGACACCTACAATGAGCAGTTCTTC. Protein product: CSARPALADTYNEQFF.

V and J are TRBV6-1 and TRBJ2-5; weak D call: TRBD1 (6 bases). The CDR3 is 14 residues long. Germline V gene sequence: CDR1 MNHNS, CDR2 SASEGT. Trimming stripped 6 bases from V and 1 base from J, with 12 bases between. DNA of the CDR3: TGTGCCAGCAGCCTACAGGGTGTCCAAGAGACCCAGTACTTC. Encoded protein: CASSLQGVQETQYF.

J is TRBJ2-3 and V is TRBV5-1; possible D gene TRBD2, 6 bases. V was trimmed by 2 bases and J by 2 bases, leaving 15 bases between them. The CDR3 length is 16 residues. Germline CDR1 is SGHRS and CDR2 is YFSETQ. The CDR3 DNA is TGCGCCAGCAGCTTCACCTGGAGGGGACCCACAGATACGCAGTATTTT. Translated, it gives CASSFTWRGPTDTQYF.

This clonotype was detected only a few times. The rearrangement links TRBV5-1 to TRBJ2-1; 8 bases are shared with TRBD2. Germline trimming cut 3 bases from V and 8 bases from J; bases unmatched to any gene: 13. Germline loops: CDR1 SGHRS, CDR2 YFSETQ. CDR3 size: 16 residues. The DNA of the CDR3 is TGCGCCAGCAGCTCGGGGGGGAGCGGGGTCTTAGATGAGCAGTTCTTC. Protein: CASSSGGSGVLDEQFF.

This rearrangement joins TRBV6-5 to TRBJ1-1, with no clear D. The germline V gene encodes CDR1 MNHEY and CDR2 SVGAGI. There are 15 residues in the CDR3. V dropped 1 base and J dropped 3 bases, with 12 bases sitting between them. The DNA for the CDR3 is TGTGCCAGCAGTTACTTTGGACGGCTAGACACTGAAGCTTTCTTT. Translated: CASSYFGRLDTEAFF.

Note on this clonotype: At one end the junction does not follow the germline gene, possibly because of a read error. CDR3 bases: TGCGCCAACAGCTTGGGGTGGAGCACAGATACGCAGTATTTT. Translating it yields CANSLGWSTDTQYF. The V gene is TRBV5-1, the J gene TRBJ2-3; D remains unclear. The CDR3 totals 14 residues. Per the germline V gene, CDR1 is SGHRS and CDR2 is YFSETQ.

V is TRBV6-5 and J is TRBJ2-2, with D perhaps matching TRBD2 (6 bases). Germline CDR1 and CDR2: MNHEY and SVGAGI. CDR3 size: 15 residues. Trimming pared 4 bases from V and 5 bases from J, leaving 14 bases between. The CDR3 DNA is TGTGCCAGCAGTTCAGGGAGGTGGGGGACCGGGGAGCTGTTTTTT. It specifies CASSSGRWGTGELFF.

This clonotype appeared a few times. The V gene is TRBV12-3 or TRBV12-4, the J gene TRBJ2-5, with 7 bases aligning to TRBD1. The J call is uncertain, as TRBJ2-7 better fits the DNA end. CDR3 length: 13 residues. CDR3 amino acids: CASRPTTGDEQYF. The CDR3 DNA is TGTGCCAGCAGACCAACAACAGGGGACGAGCAGTACTTC.

This sequence joins TRBV5-1 and TRBJ1-5; D perhaps matches TRBD1 (5 bases). Trimming took 3 bases from V and 9 from J, leaving 16 bases between them. CDR1 and CDR2 from the germline V gene are SGHRS and YFSETQ. CDR3 size: 14 residues. The CDR3 sequence is CASSYGTGHGPQHF. CDR3 sequence (DNA): TGCGCCAGCAGCTACGGGACCGGTCATGGGCCCCAGCATTTT.

This clonotype came up a few times. V usage is TRBV12-3 or TRBV12-4 and J usage is TRBJ2-7; D is uncertain. Trimming cost V 3 bases and J 1 base, with 4 bases left between them. The CDR3 sequence is 12 residues long. As DNA, the CDR3 is TGTGCCAGCAGTTTCGAGTCCTACGAGCAGTACTTC. This sequence encodes CASSFESYEQYF.

To note about this clonotype: One junction end does not reproduce the germline sequence, and a read error may be involved. The chain links TRBV5-1 to TRBJ1-1, with a tentative D call TRBD1 (5 bases). The CDR3 has 15 amino acids. The germline V gene has CDR1 SGHRS and CDR2 YFSETQ. CDR3 protein: CTSRPGTEMNTEAFF. The CDR3 DNA is TGCACCAGCAGGCCCGGGACGGAGATGAACACTGAAGCTTTCTTT.

This chain connects TRBV20-1 to TRBJ2-1; perhaps D is TRBD1 or TRBD2 (5 bases each). CDR1 is DFQATT and CDR2 is SNEGSKA in the germline V gene (reference sequence). The ends were cut back, 0 bases at V and 4 bases at J, with 13 bases in the middle. This CDR3 is 15 amino acids long. CDR3 in amino acids: CSAREGETSYNEQFF. CDR3 sequence (DNA): TGCAGTGCTAGAGAAGGGGAGACTTCGTACAATGAGCAGTTCTTC.

This clonotype was detected only once. The chain carries TRBV6-1 and TRBJ2-3; 10 bases are a match to TRBD2. Losses at the gene ends were 11 bases for V and 2 bases for J; bases not matched to a gene: 13. The CDR3 spans 16 residues. Germline CDR1 is MNHNS and CDR2 is SASEGT. Here the CDR3 reads CAGEAASGGSTDTQYF. For the CDR3, the DNA is TGTGCCGGCGAAGCGGCTAGCGGGGGTTCCACAGATACGCAGTATTTT.

V gene TRBV6-6 combines with J gene TRBJ1-2; D gene unclear. The germline V gene has CDR1 MNHNY and CDR2 SVGAGI (reference sequence). Trimming cost V 5 bases and J 6 bases, with 19 bases left between them. The CDR3 loop spans 15 amino acids. The CDR3 here is CASSGPDGLENGYTF. Here the CDR3 DNA reads TGTGCCAGCAGTGGCCCTGATGGGCTTGAAAATGGCTACACCTTC.

This clonotype turned up a few times. This chain links TRBV5-1 with TRBJ2-3, with D hard to call. CDR3 length: 15 residues. V was cut by 4 bases and J by 6 bases, with 18 bases left in between. Germline V lookup: CDR1 SGHRS, CDR2 YFSETQ. CDR3 region: CASSRPRPGFDTQYF. The CDR3 region has the DNA TGCGCCAGCAGCCGGCCCAGGCCCGGGTTTGATACGCAGTATTTT.

The chain combines TRBV20-1 with TRBJ2-2, with 8 bases identical to TRBD2. Germline CDR1 and CDR2: DFQATT and SNEGSKA (reference sequence). This CDR3 is built from 17 residues. V dropped 1 base and J dropped 7; count of bases not matched to a gene: 14. CDR3 bases: TGCAGTGCTAGAGCGCCCGTGGGCGGGGGGTTGATCGGGGAGCTGTTTTTT. This codes for CSARAPVGGGLIGELFF.

There are a few counts of this clonotype. V is TRBV4-2 and J is TRBJ2-5; 13 bases align to TRBD2. The length of the CDR3 is 19 residues. With V trimmed by 4 bases and J by 2 bases, 13 bases remained unmatched. Germline assignment: CDR1 LGHNA and CDR2 YNFKEQ. The CDR3 reads CASSPAGTSGIQGQETQYF. The CDR3 bases are TGTGCCAGCAGCCCGGCCGGGACTAGCGGGATACAGGGGCAAGAGACCCAGTACTTC.

This clonotype came up a few times. The chain joins TRBV4-1 to TRBJ2-3, with a tentative D call TRBD2 (5 bases). Per the germline V gene, CDR1 is MGHRA and CDR2 is YSYEKL. V was trimmed by 3 bases and J by 1 base, leaving 14 bases between them. This CDR3 is built from 16 residues. CDR3 amino acids: CASSHQRVFGTDTQYF. CDR3 nucleotide sequence: TGCGCCAGCAGCCACCAGAGGGTATTCGGCACAGATACGCAGTATTTT.

The chain is built from TRBV18 and TRBJ1-2; D gene unclear. Germline CDR1 and CDR2: KGHSH and LQKENI. The CDR3 is 17 residues long. The V and J ends lost 6 bases and 2 bases respectively, with 22 bases between them. This CDR3 is CASSPVRGSVSNYGYTF. The CDR3 DNA sequence: TGTGCCAGCTCCCCCGTTCGGGGTTCGGTTTCCAACTATGGCTACACCTTC.

This clonotype was observed a handful of times. The chain links TRBV20-1 to TRBJ2-1, with a possible D match to TRBD1 (6 bases). The CDR3 extends over 13 amino acids. CDR1 and CDR2 from the germline V gene are DFQATT and SNEGSKA (reference sequence). Trimming stripped 0 bases from V and 5 bases from J, with 8 bases between. The CDR3 region is CSARERTDNEQFF. In DNA form, the CDR3 reads TGCAGTGCTAGAGAGCGGACAGACAATGAGCAGTTCTTC.

DNA of the CDR3: TGTGCCAACTACGGCGGTAACTATGGCTACACCTTC. It is translated as CANYGGNYGYTF. The rearrangement links TRBV6-6 to TRBJ1-2, with D uncertain. The CDR3 has 12 residues. The ends were cut back, 10 bases at V and 1 base at J, with 10 bases in the middle. Germline loops: CDR1 MNHNY, CDR2 SVGAGI (reference sequence).

This clonotype showed up just once. The V gene is TRBV7-8, the J gene TRBJ2-5; no reliable D call. The V gene lost 3 bases and the J gene lost 13 bases, with 12 bases spanning the gap. Germline loops: CDR1 SGHVS, CDR2 FQNEAQ. The CDR3 runs 11 residues. The CDR3 DNA is TGTGCCAGCAGCTTTCTCGACGAGCGGTACTTC. As protein: CASSFLDERYF.

The CDR3 protein is CASSEGGQGGYGYTF. CDR3 sequence (DNA): TGTGCCAGCAGTGAAGGGGGCCAGGGCGGGTATGGCTACACCTTC. The V call is TRBV6-1, the J call TRBJ1-2; tentatively, D is TRBD1 (5 bases). The germline gives CDR1 MNHNS, CDR2 SASEGT. The V end lost 1 base, the J end lost 5 bases, and 14 bases lay between the germline ends. The CDR3 sequence is 15 residues long.

This clonotype was seen only a few times. The CDR3 DNA is TGCAGTGCTAGTGTCCCCGGGAGGCCTCCAACGGATGGCTACACCTTC. Its translation: CSASVPGRPPTDGYTF. The chain recombines TRBV20-1 with TRBJ1-2; D not resolved. V was pared by 3 bases and J by 6 bases, with 23 bases between. CDR3 length: 16 amino acids. CDR1 is DFQATT and CDR2 is SNEGSKA in the germline V gene (reference sequence).